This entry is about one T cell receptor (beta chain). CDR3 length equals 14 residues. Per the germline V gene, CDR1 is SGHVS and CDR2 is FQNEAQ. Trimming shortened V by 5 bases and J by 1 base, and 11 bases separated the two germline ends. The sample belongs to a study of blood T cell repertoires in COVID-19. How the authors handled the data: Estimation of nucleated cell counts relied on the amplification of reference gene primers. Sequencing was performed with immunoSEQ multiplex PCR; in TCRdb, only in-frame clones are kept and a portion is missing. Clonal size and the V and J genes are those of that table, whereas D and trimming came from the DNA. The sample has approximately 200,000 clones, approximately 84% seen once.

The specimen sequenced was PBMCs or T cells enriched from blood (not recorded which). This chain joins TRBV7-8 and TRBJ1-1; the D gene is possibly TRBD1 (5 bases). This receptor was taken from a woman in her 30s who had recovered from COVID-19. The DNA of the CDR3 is TGTGCCAGCAGCAAATCAGACAGGAACACTGAAGCTTTCTTT. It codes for CASSKSDRNTEAFF.